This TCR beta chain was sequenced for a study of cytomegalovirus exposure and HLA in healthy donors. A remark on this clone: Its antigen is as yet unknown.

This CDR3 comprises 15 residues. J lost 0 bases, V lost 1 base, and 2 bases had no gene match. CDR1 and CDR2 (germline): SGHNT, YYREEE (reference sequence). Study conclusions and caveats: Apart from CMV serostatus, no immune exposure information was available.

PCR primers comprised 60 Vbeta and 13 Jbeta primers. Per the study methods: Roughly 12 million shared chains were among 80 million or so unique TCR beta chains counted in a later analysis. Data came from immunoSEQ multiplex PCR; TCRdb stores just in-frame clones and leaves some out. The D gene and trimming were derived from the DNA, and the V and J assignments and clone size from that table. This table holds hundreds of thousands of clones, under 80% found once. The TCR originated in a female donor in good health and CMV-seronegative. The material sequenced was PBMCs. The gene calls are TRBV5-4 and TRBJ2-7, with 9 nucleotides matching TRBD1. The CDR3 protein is CASSLRGQGSYEQYF. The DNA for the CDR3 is TGTGCCAGCAGCTTGCGGGGACAGGGCTCCTACGAGCAGTACTTC.